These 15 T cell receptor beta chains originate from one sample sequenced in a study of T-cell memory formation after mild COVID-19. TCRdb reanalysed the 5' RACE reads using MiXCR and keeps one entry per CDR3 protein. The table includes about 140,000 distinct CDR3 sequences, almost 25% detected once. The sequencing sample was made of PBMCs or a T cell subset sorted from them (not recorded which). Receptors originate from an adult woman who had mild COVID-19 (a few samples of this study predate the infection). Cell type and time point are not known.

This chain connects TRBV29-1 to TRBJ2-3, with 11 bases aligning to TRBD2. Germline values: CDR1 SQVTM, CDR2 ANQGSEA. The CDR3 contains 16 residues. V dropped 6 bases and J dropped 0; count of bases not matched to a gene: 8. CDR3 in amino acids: CSVQEASGRSTDTQYF. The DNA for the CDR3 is TGCAGCGTGCAGGAGGCTAGCGGGAGGAGCACAGATACGCAGTATTTT.

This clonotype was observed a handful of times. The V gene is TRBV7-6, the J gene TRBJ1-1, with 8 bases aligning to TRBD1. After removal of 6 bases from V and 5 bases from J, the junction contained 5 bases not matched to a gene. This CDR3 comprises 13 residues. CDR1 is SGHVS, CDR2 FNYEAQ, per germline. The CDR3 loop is CASSFGQGTEAFF. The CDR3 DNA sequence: TGTGCCAGCAGTTTCGGACAGGGAACTGAAGCTTTCTTT. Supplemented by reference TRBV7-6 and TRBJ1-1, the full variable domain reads GAGVSQSPRYKVTKRGQDVALRCDPISGHVSLYWYRQALGQGPEFLTYFNYEAQQDKSGLPNDRFSAERPEGSISTLTIQRTEQRDSAMYRCASSFGQGTEAFFGQGTRLTVV.

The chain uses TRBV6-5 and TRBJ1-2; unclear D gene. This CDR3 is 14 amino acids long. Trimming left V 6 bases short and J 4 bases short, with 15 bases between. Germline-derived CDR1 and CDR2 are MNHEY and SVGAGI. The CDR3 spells CASSSPLGTYGYTF. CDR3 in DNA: TGTGCCAGCAGCAGCCCGCTCGGCACCTATGGCTACACCTTC.

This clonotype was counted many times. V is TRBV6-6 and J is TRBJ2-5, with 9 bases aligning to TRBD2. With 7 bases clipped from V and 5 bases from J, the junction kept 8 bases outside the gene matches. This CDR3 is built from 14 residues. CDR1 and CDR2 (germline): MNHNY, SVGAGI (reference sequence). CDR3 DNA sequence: TGTGCCAGCACCCTAGCTAGCGGGAAGGAGACCCAGTACTTC. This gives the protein CASTLASGKETQYF.

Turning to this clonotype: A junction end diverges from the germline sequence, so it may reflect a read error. The CDR3 DNA sequence: TGTGACAGCAGCCATTCGCACAGGGACAATGAGCAGTTCTTC. It encodes CDSSHSHRDNEQFF. The chain links TRBV3-1 to TRBJ2-1; possibly TRBD1 for D (6 bases). This CDR3 has 14 amino acids. Per germline, CDR1 LGHDT and CDR2 YNNKEL (reference sequence).

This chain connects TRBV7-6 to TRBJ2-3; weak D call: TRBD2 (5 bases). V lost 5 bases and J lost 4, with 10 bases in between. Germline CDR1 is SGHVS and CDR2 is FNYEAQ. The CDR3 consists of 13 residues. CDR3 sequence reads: CASSPGLSDTQYF. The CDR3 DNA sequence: TGTGCCAGCAGCCCTGGACTCTCAGATACGCAGTATTTT.

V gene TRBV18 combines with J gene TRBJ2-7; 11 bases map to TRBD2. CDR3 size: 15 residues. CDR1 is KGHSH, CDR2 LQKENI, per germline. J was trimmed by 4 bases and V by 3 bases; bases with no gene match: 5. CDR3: CASSPTSGAEYEQYF. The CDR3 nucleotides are TGTGCCAGCTCACCGACTAGCGGGGCTGAGTACGAGCAGTACTTC.

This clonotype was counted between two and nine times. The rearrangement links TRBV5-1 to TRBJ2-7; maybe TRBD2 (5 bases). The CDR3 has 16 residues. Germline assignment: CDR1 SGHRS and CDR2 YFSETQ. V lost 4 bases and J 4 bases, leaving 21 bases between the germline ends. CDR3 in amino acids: CASSPREGPQFYEQYF. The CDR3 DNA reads TGCGCCAGCAGCCCACGAGAGGGCCCCCAGTTTTACGAGCAGTACTTC.

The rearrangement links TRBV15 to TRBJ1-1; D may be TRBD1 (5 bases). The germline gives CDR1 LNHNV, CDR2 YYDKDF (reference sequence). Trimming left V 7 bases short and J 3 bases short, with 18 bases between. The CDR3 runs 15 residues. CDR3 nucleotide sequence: TGTGCCACCAACGCAGGGAGTTACGTGGACACTGAAGCTTTCTTT. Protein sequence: CATNAGSYVDTEAFF.

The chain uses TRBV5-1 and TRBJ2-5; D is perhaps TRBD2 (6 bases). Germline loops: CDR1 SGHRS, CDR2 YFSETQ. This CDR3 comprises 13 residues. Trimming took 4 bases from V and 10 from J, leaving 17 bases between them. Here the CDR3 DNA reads TGCGCCAGCAGCGCGGGACCTCCACCGGACCAGTACTTC. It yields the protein CASSAGPPPDQYF.

CDR3 nucleotides: TGTGCCAGCAGCGCCGGGGGGGGTTGGAACACTGAAGCTTTCTTT. This gives the protein CASSAGGGWNTEAFF. The chain recombines TRBV21-1 with TRBJ1-1. TRBV21-1 is annotated as a pseudogene. The CDR3 is 15 residues long.

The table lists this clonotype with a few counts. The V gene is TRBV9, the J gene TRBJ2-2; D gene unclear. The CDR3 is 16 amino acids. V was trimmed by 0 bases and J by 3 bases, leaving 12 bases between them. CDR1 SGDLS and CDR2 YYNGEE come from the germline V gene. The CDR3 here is CASSVESQTYTGELFF. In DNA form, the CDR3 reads TGTGCCAGCAGCGTAGAATCACAGACCTACACCGGGGAGCTGTTTTTT.

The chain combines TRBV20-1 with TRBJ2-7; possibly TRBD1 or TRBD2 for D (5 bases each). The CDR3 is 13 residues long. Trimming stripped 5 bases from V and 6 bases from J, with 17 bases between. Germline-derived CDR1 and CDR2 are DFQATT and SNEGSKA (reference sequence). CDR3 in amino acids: CSAGTRDLREQYF. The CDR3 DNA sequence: TGCAGTGCTGGAACACGGGACCTACGCGAGCAGTACTTC.

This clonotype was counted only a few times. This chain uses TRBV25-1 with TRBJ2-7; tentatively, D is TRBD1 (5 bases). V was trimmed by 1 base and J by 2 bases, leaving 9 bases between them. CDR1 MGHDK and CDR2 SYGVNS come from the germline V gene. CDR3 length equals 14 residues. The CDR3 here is CASSESDSTYEQYF. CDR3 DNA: TGTGCCAGCAGTGAATCCGACAGTACCTACGAGCAGTACTTC.

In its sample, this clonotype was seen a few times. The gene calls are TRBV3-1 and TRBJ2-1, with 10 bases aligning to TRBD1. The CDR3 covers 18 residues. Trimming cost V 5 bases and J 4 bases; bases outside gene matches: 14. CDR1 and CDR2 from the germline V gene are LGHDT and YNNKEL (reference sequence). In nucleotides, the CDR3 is TGTGCCAGCAGCTCAGCAAGACTGACAGGGGGCCCTTACAATGAGCAGTTCTTC. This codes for CASSSARLTGGPYNEQFF.